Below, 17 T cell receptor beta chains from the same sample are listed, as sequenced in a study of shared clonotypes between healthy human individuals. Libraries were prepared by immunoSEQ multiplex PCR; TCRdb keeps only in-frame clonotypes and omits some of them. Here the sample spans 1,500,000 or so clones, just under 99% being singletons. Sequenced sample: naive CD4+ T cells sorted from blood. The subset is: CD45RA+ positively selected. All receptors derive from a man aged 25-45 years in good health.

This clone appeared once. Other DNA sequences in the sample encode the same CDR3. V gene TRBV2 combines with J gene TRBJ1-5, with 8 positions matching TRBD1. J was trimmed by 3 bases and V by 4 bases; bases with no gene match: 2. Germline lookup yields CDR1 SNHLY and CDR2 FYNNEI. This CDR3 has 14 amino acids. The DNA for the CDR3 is TGTGCCAGCAGTGGACAGGGGTTCAATCAGCCCCAGCATTTT. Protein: CASSGQGFNQPQHF.

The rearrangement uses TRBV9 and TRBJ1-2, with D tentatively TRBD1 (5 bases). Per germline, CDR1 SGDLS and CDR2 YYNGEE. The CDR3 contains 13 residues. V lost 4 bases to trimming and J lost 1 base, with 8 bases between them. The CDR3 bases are TGTGCCAGCAGCCTCAGGGATAACTATGGCTACACCTTC. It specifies CASSLRDNYGYTF.

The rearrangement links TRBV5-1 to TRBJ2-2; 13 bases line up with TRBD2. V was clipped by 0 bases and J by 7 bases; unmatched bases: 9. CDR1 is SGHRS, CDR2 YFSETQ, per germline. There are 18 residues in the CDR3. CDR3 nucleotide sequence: TGCGCCAGCAGCTTGGTTGGACTAGCGGGAGTGGGCGTCGGGGAGCTGTTTTTT. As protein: CASSLVGLAGVGVGELFF.

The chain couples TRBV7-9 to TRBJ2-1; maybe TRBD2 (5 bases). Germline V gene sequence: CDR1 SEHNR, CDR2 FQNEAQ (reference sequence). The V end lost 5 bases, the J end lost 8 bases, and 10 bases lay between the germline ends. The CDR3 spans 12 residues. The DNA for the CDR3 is TGTGCCAGCAGCCCGACTAACCATGAGCAGTTCTTC. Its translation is CASSPTNHEQFF.

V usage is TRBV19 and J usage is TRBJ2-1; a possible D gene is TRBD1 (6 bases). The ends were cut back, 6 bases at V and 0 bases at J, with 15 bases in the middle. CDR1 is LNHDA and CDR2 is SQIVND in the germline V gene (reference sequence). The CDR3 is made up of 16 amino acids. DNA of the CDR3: TGTGCCAGTAGCCCAGTTCTAGGGGGCTCCTACAATGAGCAGTTCTTC. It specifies CASSPVLGGSYNEQFF.

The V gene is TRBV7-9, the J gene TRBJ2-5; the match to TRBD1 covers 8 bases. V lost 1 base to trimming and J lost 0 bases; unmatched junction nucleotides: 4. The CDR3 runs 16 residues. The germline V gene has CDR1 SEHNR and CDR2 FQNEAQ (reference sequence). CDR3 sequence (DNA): TGTGCCAGCAGCTTAGGGGACAGGCTGTACCAAGAGACCCAGTACTTC. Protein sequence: CASSLGDRLYQETQYF.

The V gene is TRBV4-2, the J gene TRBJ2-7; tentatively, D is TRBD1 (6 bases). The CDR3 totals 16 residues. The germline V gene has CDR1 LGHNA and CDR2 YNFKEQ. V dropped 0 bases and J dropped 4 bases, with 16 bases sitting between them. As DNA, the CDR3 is TGTGCCAGCAGCCAAGACATGACAGGTACCGGTTACGAGCAGTACTTC. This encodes CASSQDMTGTGYEQYF.

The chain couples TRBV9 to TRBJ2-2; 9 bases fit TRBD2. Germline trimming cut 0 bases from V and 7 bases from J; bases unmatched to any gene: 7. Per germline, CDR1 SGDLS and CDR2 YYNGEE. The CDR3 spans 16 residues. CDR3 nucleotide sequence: TGTGCCAGCAGCGTAGACTTTGGCGGGAGGGACGGGGAGCTGTTTTTT. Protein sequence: CASSVDFGGRDGELFF. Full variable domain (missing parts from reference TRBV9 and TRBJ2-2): DSGVTQTPKHLITATGQRVTLRCSPRSGDLSVYWYQQSLDQGLQFLIQYYNGEERAKGNILERFSAQQFPDLHSELNLSSLELGDSALYFCASSVDFGGRDGELFFGEGSRLTVL.

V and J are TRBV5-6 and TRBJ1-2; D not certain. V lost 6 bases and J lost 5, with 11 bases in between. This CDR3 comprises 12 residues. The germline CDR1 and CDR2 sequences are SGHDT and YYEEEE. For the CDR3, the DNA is TGTGCCAGCACCACCCGGACTTATGGCTACACCTTC. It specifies CASTTRTYGYTF.

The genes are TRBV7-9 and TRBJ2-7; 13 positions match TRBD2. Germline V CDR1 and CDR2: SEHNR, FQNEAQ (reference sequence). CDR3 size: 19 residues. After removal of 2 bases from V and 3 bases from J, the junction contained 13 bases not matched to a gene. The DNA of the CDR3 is TGTGCCAGCAGCTTAAGAGTCGGGACTAGCGGGACAGTCGGCTACGAGCAGTACTTC. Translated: CASSLRVGTSGTVGYEQYF.

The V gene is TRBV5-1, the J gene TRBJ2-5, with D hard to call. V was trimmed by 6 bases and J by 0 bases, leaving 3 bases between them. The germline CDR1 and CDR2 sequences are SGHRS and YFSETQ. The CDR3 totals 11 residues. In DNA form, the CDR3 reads TGCGCCAGCATAGACCAAGAGACCCAGTACTTC. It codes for CASIDQETQYF.

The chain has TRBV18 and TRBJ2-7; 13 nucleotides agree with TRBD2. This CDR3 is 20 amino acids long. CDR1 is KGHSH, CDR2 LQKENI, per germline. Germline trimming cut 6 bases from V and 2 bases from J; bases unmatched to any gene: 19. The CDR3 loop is CASSQVGLAGVNPLTYEQYF. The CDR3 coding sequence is TGTGCCAGCTCCCAAGTAGGACTAGCGGGAGTCAATCCGCTGACCTACGAGCAGTACTTC.

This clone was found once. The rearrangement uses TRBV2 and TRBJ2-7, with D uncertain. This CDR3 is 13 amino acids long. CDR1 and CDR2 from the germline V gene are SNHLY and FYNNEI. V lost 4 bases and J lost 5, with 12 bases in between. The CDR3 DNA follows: TGTGCCAGCAGTGTCGTGCCTCTAGACGAGCAGTACTTC. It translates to CASSVVPLDEQYF. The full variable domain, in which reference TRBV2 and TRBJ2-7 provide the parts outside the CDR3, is EPEVTQTPSHQVTQMGQEVILRCVPISNHLYFYWYRQILGQKVEFLVSFYNNEISEKSEIFDDQFSVERPDGSNFTLKIRSTKLEDSAMYFCASSVVPLDEQYFGPGTRLTVT.

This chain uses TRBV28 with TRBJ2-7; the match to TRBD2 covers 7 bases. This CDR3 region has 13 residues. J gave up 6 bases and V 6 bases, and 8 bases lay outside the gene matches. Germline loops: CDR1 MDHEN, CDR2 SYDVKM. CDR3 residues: CASRGGRISEQYF. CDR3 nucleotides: TGTGCCAGCAGGGGGGGGAGGATCTCCGAGCAGTACTTC.

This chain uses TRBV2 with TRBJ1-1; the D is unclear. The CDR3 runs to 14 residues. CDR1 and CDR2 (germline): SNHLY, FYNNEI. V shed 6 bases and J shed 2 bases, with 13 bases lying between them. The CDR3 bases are TGTGCCAGCAGGCCCGAAGAGGTCAACACTGAAGCTTTCTTT. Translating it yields CASRPEEVNTEAFF.

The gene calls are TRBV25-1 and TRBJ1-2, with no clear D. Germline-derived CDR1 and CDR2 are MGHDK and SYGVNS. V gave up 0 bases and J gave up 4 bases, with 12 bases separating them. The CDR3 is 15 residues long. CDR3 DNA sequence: TGTGCCAGCAGTGAATATATTTCTGCCGGCTATGGCTACACCTTC. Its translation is CASSEYISAGYGYTF.

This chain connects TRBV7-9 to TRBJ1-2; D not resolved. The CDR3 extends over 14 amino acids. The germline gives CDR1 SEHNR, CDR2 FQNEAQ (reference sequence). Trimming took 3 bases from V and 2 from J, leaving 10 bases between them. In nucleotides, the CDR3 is TGTGCCAGCAGCTTGTCTGGGCTCAACTATGGCTACACCTTC. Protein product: CASSLSGLNYGYTF.